This record covers a single T cell receptor beta chain. The CDR3 has 13 amino acids. V was clipped by 6 bases and J by 0 bases; unmatched bases: 3. CDR1 is SGHDT, CDR2 YYEEEE, per germline. The data derive from a study of shared clonotypes between healthy human individuals. Genomic DNA from unsorted samples was obtained from around 93 million PBMCs (per sample). Here immunoSEQ multiplex PCR was the method, and the copy in TCRdb shows in-frame clones only, minus some. The profile covers fewer than 650,000 clones, with around 78% appearing a single time and under 15% taken by the ten largest. This TCR came from a woman in her thirties or forties in good health. Some clones in this sample may be carry-over from other donors' samples. The V call is TRBV5-6, the J call TRBJ2-7; 7 bases match TRBD1. The sample taken for sequencing was PBMCs. The DNA for the CDR3 is TGTGCCAGCAACCGGGACAGCTCCTACGAGCAGTACTTC. Its translation: CASNRDSSYEQYF.